One and the same sample provided the 18 T cell receptor beta chains below, sequenced in a study of OX40 agonist ivuxolimab in advanced cancers. Repertoires were generated with immunoSEQ multiplex PCR, while TCRdb's copy carries only in-frame clones and drops some. The data hold some 71,000 clones, with 86% observed a single time. This specimen was CD4+ or CD8+ T cells sorted from blood, taken in a trial of the OX40 agonist ivuxolimab. The source of these receptors is an adult with an advanced solid tumor such as melanoma, head and neck, liver or kidney cancer.

The chain carries TRBV5-1 and TRBJ2-6, with 7 bases matching TRBD2. The trim removed 0 bases at V and 0 bases at J, leaving 3 bases unmatched. Germline-derived CDR1 and CDR2 are SGHRS and YFSETQ. The CDR3 totals 17 residues. For the CDR3, the DNA is TGCGCCAGCAGCTTGGGGGACTATCGCTCTGGGGCCAACGTCCTGACTTTC. Its translation is CASSLGDYRSGANVLTF.

This chain connects TRBV5-6 to TRBJ1-3; a possible D gene is TRBD1 (5 bases). This CDR3 comprises 15 residues. V dropped 3 bases and J dropped 0 bases, with 10 bases sitting between them. The germline CDR1 and CDR2 sequences are SGHDT and YYEEEE. CDR3 in DNA: TGTGCCAGCAGCTGGGGACGGACCTCTGGAAACACCATATATTTT. Translated, it gives CASSWGRTSGNTIYF. Full variable domain (rest looked up from reference TRBV5-6 and TRBJ1-3): DAGVTQSPTHLIKTRGQQVTLRCSPKSGHDTVSWYQQALGQGPQFIFQYYEEEERQRGNFPDRFSGHQFPNYSSELNVNALLLGDSALYLCASSWGRTSGNTIYFGEGSWLTVV.

The chain couples TRBV2 to TRBJ1-5; D unclear. This CDR3 spans 15 amino acids. V was trimmed by 3 bases and J by 9 bases, leaving 18 bases between them. Per the germline V gene, CDR1 is SNHLY and CDR2 is FYNNEI. The CDR3 is CASSEQNSPSGPQHF. The CDR3 bases are TGTGCCAGCAGTGAGCAGAACAGTCCCAGTGGGCCCCAGCATTTT.

V and J are TRBV7-3 and TRBJ2-2; TRBD2 matches 8 bases. This CDR3 has 18 amino acids. The germline CDR1 and CDR2 sequences are SGHTA and FQGTGA. V trimming: 2 bases; J trimming: 0 bases; junction bases outside the gene matches: 8. The chain's CDR3 is CASSLLPGGKPNTGELFF. CDR3 DNA sequence: TGTGCCAGCAGCTTACTACCGGGGGGGAAGCCGAACACCGGGGAGCTGTTTTTT.

J is TRBJ2-3 and V is TRBV12-5; 9 bases align to TRBD1. The CDR3 is made up of 17 amino acids. V lost 5 bases, J lost 8 bases, and 17 bases stayed unmatched. Germline values: CDR1 LGHNT, CDR2 FRNRAP. Here the CDR3 DNA reads TGTGCTAGTGGTGATCCCACAGGGGGCGCCTATGGGGGTACGCAGTATTTT. It specifies CASGDPTGGAYGGTQYF.

The chain recombines TRBV29-1 with TRBJ2-3; TRBD1 matches at 8 bases. CDR3 size: 15 residues. Germline-derived CDR1 and CDR2 are SQVTM and ANQGSEA. J was trimmed by 0 bases and V by 6 bases; bases with no gene match: 8. CDR3 sequence (DNA): TGCAGCGTAGGGACAGGCATTACTAGCACAGATACGCAGTATTTT. Its protein product is CSVGTGITSTDTQYF.

The gene calls are TRBV27 and TRBJ1-1; D is unresolved. Germline V CDR1 and CDR2: MNHEY, SMNVEV (reference sequence). V was clipped by 6 bases and J by 1 base, with 15 bases between them. This CDR3 has 15 amino acids. The CDR3: CASRTYVGGNTEAFF. In nucleotides, the CDR3 is TGTGCCAGCAGAACGTACGTGGGAGGGAACACTGAAGCTTTCTTT.

This clone is a singleton in its sample. J is TRBJ1-1 and V is TRBV28; 7 positions match TRBD1. Germline V CDR1 and CDR2: MDHEN, SYDVKM. The CDR3 runs 14 residues. V lost 4 bases, J lost 3 bases, and 5 bases stayed unmatched. The CDR3 DNA is TGTGCCAGCAGTTCCAGGGGGGAGGACACTGAAGCTTTCTTT. This gives the protein CASSSRGEDTEAFF.

This clone was detected a few times. The chain is built from TRBV4-1 and TRBJ2-3; D remains ambiguous. The germline V gene has CDR1 MGHRA and CDR2 YSYEKL. Between the trimmed V and J ends, which lost 0 bases and 1 base, there was a span of 11 bases. The CDR3 covers 16 residues. As DNA, the CDR3 is TGCGCCAGCAGCCAAGATGGCGTCCCTGGCACAGATACGCAGTATTTT. This encodes CASSQDGVPGTDTQYF.

The V call is TRBV27, the J call TRBJ2-3; 10 bases are shared with TRBD2. Germline V CDR1 and CDR2: MNHEY, SMNVEV (reference sequence). The V gene end was trimmed by 5 bases and the J gene end by 1 base; junction bases not matched to a gene: 6. The length of the CDR3 is 16 residues. The CDR3 DNA reads TGTGCCAGCAGTCCGCGAGGGACTAGCGGCACAGATACGCAGTATTTT. This codes for CASSPRGTSGTDTQYF.

The chain recombines TRBV9 with TRBJ1-6; 7 nucleotides line up with TRBD1. From germline, CDR1 is SGDLS and CDR2 YYNGEE. This CDR3 is 17 amino acids long. With 3 bases clipped from V and 7 bases from J, the junction kept 13 bases outside the gene matches. CDR3: CASSEGFGQGDNSPLHF. The CDR3 DNA follows: TGTGCCAGCAGCGAAGGGTTTGGGCAGGGGGACAATTCACCCCTCCACTTT.

Only a few counts were recorded for this clone. The chain has TRBV28 and TRBJ1-1, with D hard to call. The germline CDR1 and CDR2 sequences are MDHEN and SYDVKM. V lost 4 bases to trimming and J lost 3 bases, with 12 bases between them. CDR3 length: 14 amino acids. The CDR3 region has the DNA TGTGCCAGCAGTTGGAGGGTCGGTGACACTGAAGCTTTCTTT. Its translation: CASSWRVGDTEAFF.

The gene calls are TRBV11-2 and TRBJ1-1; 7 nucleotides agree with TRBD1. This CDR3 is built from 14 residues. V trimming: 2 bases; J trimming: 3 bases; junction bases outside the gene matches: 3. CDR1 and CDR2 from the germline V gene are SGHAT and FQNNGV. CDR3 amino acids: CASSLSTGDTEAFF. The DNA for the CDR3 is TGTGCCAGCAGCTTAAGTACAGGGGACACTGAAGCTTTCTTT.

This chain uses TRBV21-1 with TRBJ1-1; TRBD1 was called by the table and not checked on the DNA. TRBV21-1 is designated a pseudogene. The CDR3 length is 14 residues. CDR3 coding DNA: TGTGCCAGCAGCAAAGGGGTCGACAGGGGTGAAGCTTTCTTT. Its translation is CASSKGVDRGEAFF.

The chain couples TRBV10-3 to TRBJ2-7, with 11 bases matching TRBD1. The germline gives CDR1 ENHRY, CDR2 SYGVKD. The trim removed 11 bases at V and 3 bases at J, leaving 9 bases unmatched. The CDR3 extends over 14 amino acids. Here the CDR3 reads CASTPGTGGYEQYF. CDR3 sequence (DNA): TGTGCCTCGACTCCCGGGACAGGGGGCTACGAGCAGTACTTC.

CDR3 sequence (DNA): TGTGCCAGCAGCGCCGCCGGACAGGGCGTCGGAGATACGCAGTATTTT. Translated, it gives CASSAAGQGVGDTQYF. The chain couples TRBV9 to TRBJ2-3; TRBD1 aligns across 8 bases. J lost 5 bases, V lost 3 bases, and 11 bases had no gene match. CDR3 length equals 16 residues. Germline CDR1 and CDR2: SGDLS and YYNGEE.

This chain joins TRBV6-1 and TRBJ1-5; possible D gene TRBD1, 5 bases. With 6 bases removed from V and 1 base from J, the gap between germline ends came to 13 bases. The CDR3 consists of 15 residues. CDR1 and CDR2 (germline): MNHNS, SASEGT. The CDR3 DNA reads TGTGCCAGCAGAATGGCCCAGGGCAGCAATCAGCCCCAGCATTTT. Translated: CASRMAQGSNQPQHF.

The rearrangement joins TRBV7-2 to TRBJ1-2, with 10 bases aligning to TRBD1. Germline-derived CDR1 and CDR2 are SGHTA and FQGNSA. The CDR3 sequence is 16 residues long. With 1 base clipped from V and 4 bases from J, the junction kept 6 bases outside the gene matches. The DNA for the CDR3 is TGTGCCAGCAGCTTAGTTCGGGGACAGGGGACCTATGGCTACACCTTC. Residues: CASSLVRGQGTYGYTF.